These 8 T cell receptor beta chains originate from one sample sequenced in a study of T-cell reconstitution after alpha-beta-depleted transplantation in children. Unique molecular identifiers tagged the TCRbeta library. TCRdb independently ran MiXCR on the PCR reads; one entry per CDR3 protein. The sample has around 60,000 distinct CDR3 sequences; approximately 46% are singletons. Source: PBMCs, mostly from graft donor cells, taken 360 days after TCRalphabeta/CD19-depleted stem cell transplant. The receptors were sampled from a male patient between 10 and 17 years old who had a stem cell transplant for acute lymphoblastic leukemia, so the T cells may come from the graft donor.

The rearrangement uses TRBV29-1 and TRBJ2-5; 11 bases are shared with TRBD2. In germline, CDR1 is SQVTM, CDR2 ANQGSEA. The CDR3 totals 16 residues. The V gene end was trimmed by 4 bases and the J gene end by 4 bases; junction bases not matched to a gene: 11. The CDR3 region has the DNA TGCAGCGTTGTTGATTTGGCGCTAGCGGGAGGAGAGACCCAGTACTTC. It codes for CSVVDLALAGGETQYF.

This clonotype was seen more than once but under ten times. CDR3 nucleotides: TGCGCCAGCAGGATGACCGAGGAGCTAGCGGGAGGATACGAGCAGTACTTC. Amino acids: CASRMTEELAGGYEQYF. The J gene is TRBJ2-7, the V gene TRBV4-1, with 11 bases that match TRBD2. This CDR3 contains 17 residues. V lost 6 bases and J lost 4; bases outside the gene matches: 14. The V gene's germline CDR1 is MGHRA and CDR2 YSYEKL.

The CDR3 coding sequence is TGTGCCAGCAGCTCGACAGGGACTCACTACGAGCAGTACTTC. Its translation: CASSSTGTHYEQYF. The chain couples TRBV7-9 to TRBJ2-7; tentatively, D is TRBD1 (7 bases). This CDR3 spans 14 amino acids. From germline, CDR1 is SEHNR and CDR2 FQNEAQ (reference sequence). The V gene lost 4 bases and the J gene lost 3 bases, with 13 bases spanning the gap.

The V gene is TRBV28, the J gene TRBJ2-5, with 9 bases lining up with TRBD1. V shed 4 bases and J 4 bases; nucleotides not matched to a gene: 10. In germline, CDR1 is MDHEN, CDR2 SYDVKM. The CDR3 spans 16 residues. This chain's CDR3 is CASSWPGTGIGETQYF. As DNA, the CDR3 is TGTGCCAGCAGTTGGCCGGGGACAGGGATTGGAGAGACCCAGTACTTC.

This clonotype was found a few times. The CDR3 protein is CAGSRLAVGTDTQYF. CDR3 bases: TGTGCCGGCTCCAGACTAGCGGTTGGCACAGATACGCAGTATTTT. This rearrangement joins TRBV28 to TRBJ2-3; 9 bases map to TRBD2. The CDR3 sequence is 15 residues long. J lost 1 base, V lost 11 bases, and 10 bases had no gene match. Germline-derived CDR1 and CDR2 are MDHEN and SYDVKM.

This clonotype has more than one count but fewer than ten. V gene TRBV3-1 combines with J gene TRBJ2-2; D gene unclear. Germline assignment: CDR1 LGHDT and CDR2 YNNKEL (reference sequence). The V and J ends lost 3 bases and 7 bases respectively, with 9 bases between them. CDR3 length: 13 amino acids. This chain's CDR3 is CASSHWTSGELFF. Here the CDR3 DNA reads TGTGCCAGCAGCCATTGGACCAGCGGGGAGCTGTTTTTT. Filled out from reference TRBV3-1 and TRBJ2-2, the complete variable domain reads DTAVSQTPKYLVTQMGNDKSIKCEQNLGHDTMYWYKQDSKKFLKIMFSYNNKELIINETVPNRFSPKSPDKAHLNLHINSLELGDSAVYFCASSHWTSGELFFGEGSRLTVL.

This clonotype was picked up a small number of times. This chain joins TRBV12-3 or TRBV12-4 and TRBJ1-3; the D gene is possibly TRBD1 (5 bases). The CDR3 extends over 15 amino acids. V lost 0 bases to trimming and J lost 3 bases, with 9 bases between them. The DNA for the CDR3 is TGTGCCAGCAGTTTAGCGACAGCACGTGGAAACACCATATATTTT. This gives the protein CASSLATARGNTIYF.

This clonotype was seen a few times. The chain links TRBV24-1 to TRBJ2-2; D is ambiguous. The V gene lost 8 bases and the J gene lost 7 bases, with 7 bases spanning the gap. Germline V gene lookup returns CDR1 KGHDR and CDR2 SFDVKD. There are 11 residues in the CDR3. As DNA, the CDR3 is TGTGCCACCATGTTCGGCGGGGAGCTGTTTTTT. This codes for CATMFGGELFF.